This T cell receptor (beta chain) was documented in a study of CD8+CD57+ T cells in acquired aplastic anemia. About the research overall: Sorted CD4+ plus CD8+ cells gave DNA averaging roughly 3.5 ug.

CD8+CD57+ cell expansion had been shown by flow cytometry in patients chosen for sequencing. Among the patients, all had severe acquired aplastic anemia. Genomic DNA was employed as the template in profiling TCR beta VDJ and CDR3. TCRdb reanalysed the reads using MiXCR and keeps one entry per CDR3 protein. This table has 150,000 to 200,000 distinct CDR3 sequences, 40% to 50% appearing once. The germline V gene has CDR1 MGHDK and CDR2 SYGVNS. V lost 6 bases, J lost 8 bases, and 8 bases stayed unmatched. The CDR3 is 14 residues long. Sequencing was done on a sample of sorted CD4+, CD8+, or CD8+CD57+ T cells (not recorded which) from PBMCs. The genes are TRBV25-1 and TRBJ1-5, with 9 bases fitting TRBD1. The sequence was obtained from a human donor with aplastic anemia. This chain's CDR3 is CASRGTGSFEPQHF. CDR3 bases: TGTGCCAGCAGGGGGACAGGGAGTTTCGAGCCCCAGCATTTT.